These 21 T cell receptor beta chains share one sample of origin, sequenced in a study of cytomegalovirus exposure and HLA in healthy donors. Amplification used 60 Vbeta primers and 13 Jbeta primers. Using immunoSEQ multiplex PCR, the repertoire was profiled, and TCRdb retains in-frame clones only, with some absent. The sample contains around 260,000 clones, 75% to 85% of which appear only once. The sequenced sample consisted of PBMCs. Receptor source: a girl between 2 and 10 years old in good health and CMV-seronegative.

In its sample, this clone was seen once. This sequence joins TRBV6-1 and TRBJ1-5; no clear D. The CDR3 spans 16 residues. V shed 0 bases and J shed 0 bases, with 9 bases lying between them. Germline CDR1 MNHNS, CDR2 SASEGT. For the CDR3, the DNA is TGTGCCAGCAGTGAAGCCGCCACAAATAGCAATCAGCCCCAGCATTTT. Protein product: CASSEAATNSNQPQHF.

The CDR3 bases are TGTGCCAGCAGCGCCCGACCGGGGAGCGGGAGTTTAGGCGAGCAGTACTTC. As protein: CASSARPGSGSLGEQYF. This chain connects TRBV9 to TRBJ2-7; 8 nucleotides match TRBD2. Germline V gene lookup returns CDR1 SGDLS and CDR2 YYNGEE. V shed 3 bases, J shed 6 bases, and the junction held 17 bases outside the gene matches. The CDR3 has 17 residues.

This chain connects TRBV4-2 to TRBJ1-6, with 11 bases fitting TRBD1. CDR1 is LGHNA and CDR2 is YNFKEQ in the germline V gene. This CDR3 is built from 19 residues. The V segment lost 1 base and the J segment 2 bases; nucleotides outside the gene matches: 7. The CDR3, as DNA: TGTGCCAGCAGCCAAGTTGGGGGGACAGGGGGTGCCTATAATTCACCCCTCCACTTT. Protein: CASSQVGGTGGAYNSPLHF.

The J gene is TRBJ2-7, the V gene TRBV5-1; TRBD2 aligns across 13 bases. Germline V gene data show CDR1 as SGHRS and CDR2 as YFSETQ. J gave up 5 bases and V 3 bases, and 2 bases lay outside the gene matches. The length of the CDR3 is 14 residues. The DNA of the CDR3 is TGCGCCAGCAGCTGGACTAGCGGGGGCGACGAGCAGTACTTC. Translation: CASSWTSGGDEQYF.

In DNA form, the CDR3 reads TGTGCCAGCAGCTTAGTATCGGGGGGGACTGAAGCTTTCTTT. Residues: CASSLVSGGTEAFF. The chain joins TRBV7-9 to TRBJ1-1; D is perhaps TRBD1 (5 bases). Trimming stripped 1 base from V and 5 bases from J, with 11 bases between. Looked up from germline, CDR1 is SEHNR and CDR2 is FQNEAQ (reference sequence). The CDR3 runs 14 residues.

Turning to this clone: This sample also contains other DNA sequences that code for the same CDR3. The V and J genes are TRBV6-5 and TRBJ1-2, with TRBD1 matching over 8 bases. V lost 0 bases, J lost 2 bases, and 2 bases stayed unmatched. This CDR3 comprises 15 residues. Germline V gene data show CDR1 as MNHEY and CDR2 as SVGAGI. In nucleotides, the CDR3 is TGTGCCAGCAGTTACTCAGGACAGGGCAACTATGGCTACACCTTC. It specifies CASSYSGQGNYGYTF.

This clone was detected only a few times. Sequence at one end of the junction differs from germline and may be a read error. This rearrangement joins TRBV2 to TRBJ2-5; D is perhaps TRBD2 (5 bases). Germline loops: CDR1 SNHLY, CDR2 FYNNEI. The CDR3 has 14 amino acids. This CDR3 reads CASQVDYKRAAPNF. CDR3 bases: TGTGCCAGCCAGGTCGACTACAAACGTGCCGCCCCCAACTTC. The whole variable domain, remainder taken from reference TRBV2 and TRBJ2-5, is EPEVTQTPSHQVTQMGQEVILRCVPISNHLYFYWYRQILGQKVEFLVSFYNNEISEKSEIFDDQFSVERPDGSNFTLKIRSTKLEDSAMYFCASQVDYKRAAPNFGPGTRLLVL.

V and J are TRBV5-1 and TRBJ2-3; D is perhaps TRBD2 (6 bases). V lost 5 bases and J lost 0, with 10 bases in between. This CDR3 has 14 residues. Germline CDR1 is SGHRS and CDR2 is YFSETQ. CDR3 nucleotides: TGCGCCAGCAGTGTAGCGGCCAGCACAGATACGCAGTATTTT. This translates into CASSVAASTDTQYF.

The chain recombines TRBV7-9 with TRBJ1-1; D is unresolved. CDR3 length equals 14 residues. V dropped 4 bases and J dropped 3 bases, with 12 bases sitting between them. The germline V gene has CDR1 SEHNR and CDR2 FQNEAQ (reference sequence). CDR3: CASSSPEGDTEAFF. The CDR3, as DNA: TGTGCCAGCAGCTCGCCGGAAGGAGACACTGAAGCTTTCTTT.

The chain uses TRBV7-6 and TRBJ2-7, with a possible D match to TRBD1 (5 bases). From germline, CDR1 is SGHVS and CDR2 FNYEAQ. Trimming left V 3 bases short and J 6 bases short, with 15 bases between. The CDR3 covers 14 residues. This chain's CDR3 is CASSLGQGDTEQYF. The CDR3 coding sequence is TGTGCCAGCAGCTTGGGGCAGGGTGACACCGAGCAGTACTTC. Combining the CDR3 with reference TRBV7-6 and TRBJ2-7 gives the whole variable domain GAGVSQSPRYKVTKRGQDVALRCDPISGHVSLYWYRQALGQGPEFLTYFNYEAQQDKSGLPNDRFSAERPEGSISTLTIQRTEQRDSAMYRCASSLGQGDTEQYFGPGTRLTVT.

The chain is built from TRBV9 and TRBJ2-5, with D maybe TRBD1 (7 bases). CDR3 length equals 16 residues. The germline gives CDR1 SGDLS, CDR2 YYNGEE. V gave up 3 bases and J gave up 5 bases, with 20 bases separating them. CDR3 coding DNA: TGTGCCAGCAGCGCGGGGGACAGCCTGAGAGGGGAGACCCAGTACTTC. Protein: CASSAGDSLRGETQYF.

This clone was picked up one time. The CDR3 sequence is CASSRPGGTETQYF. The CDR3 DNA is TGTGCCAGTAGTAGGCCAGGGGGCACGGAGACCCAGTACTTC. The gene calls are TRBV19 and TRBJ2-5; TRBD1 agrees at 8 bases. The V gene end was trimmed by 4 bases and the J gene end by 5 bases; junction bases not matched to a gene: 6. Germline V CDR1 and CDR2: LNHDA, SQIVND (reference sequence). The CDR3 runs 14 residues.

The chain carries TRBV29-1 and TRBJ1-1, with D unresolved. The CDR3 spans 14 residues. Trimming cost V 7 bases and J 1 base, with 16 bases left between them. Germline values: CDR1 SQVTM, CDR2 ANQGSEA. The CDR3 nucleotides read TGCAGCGCAATTTCTTTTAGTGGGAACACTGAAGCTTTCTTT. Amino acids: CSAISFSGNTEAFF.

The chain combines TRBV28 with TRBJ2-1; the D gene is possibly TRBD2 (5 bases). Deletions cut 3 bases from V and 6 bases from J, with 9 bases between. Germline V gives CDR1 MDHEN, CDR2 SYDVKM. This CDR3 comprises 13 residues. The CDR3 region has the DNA TGTGCCAGCAGTTTCGACGCGGGCAATGAGCAGTTCTTC. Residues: CASSFDAGNEQFF.

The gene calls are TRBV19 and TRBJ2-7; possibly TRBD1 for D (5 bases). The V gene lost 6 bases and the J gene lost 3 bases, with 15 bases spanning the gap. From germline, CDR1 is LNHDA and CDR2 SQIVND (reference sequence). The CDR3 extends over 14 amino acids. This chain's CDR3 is CASSPPGTGYEQYF. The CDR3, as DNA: TGTGCCAGTAGCCCCCCGGGTACAGGCTACGAGCAGTACTTC.

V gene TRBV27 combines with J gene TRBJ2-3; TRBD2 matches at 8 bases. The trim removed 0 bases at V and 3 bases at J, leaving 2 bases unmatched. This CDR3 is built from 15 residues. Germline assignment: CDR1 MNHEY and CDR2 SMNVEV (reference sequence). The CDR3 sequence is CASSLSVAGTDTQYF. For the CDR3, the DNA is TGTGCCAGCAGTTTATCGGTAGCGGGAACAGATACGCAGTATTTT.

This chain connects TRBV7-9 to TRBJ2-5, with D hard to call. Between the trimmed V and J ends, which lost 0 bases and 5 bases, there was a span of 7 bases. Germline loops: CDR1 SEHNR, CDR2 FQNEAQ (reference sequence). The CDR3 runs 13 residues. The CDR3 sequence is CASSLAFGETQYF. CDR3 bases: TGTGCCAGCAGCTTAGCGTTCGGGGAGACCCAGTACTTC.

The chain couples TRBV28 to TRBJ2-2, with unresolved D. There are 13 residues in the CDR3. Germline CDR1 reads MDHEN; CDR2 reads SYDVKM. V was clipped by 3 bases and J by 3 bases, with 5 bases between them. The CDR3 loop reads CASSLSDTGELFF. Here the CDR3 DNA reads TGTGCCAGCAGTTTGTCGGACACCGGGGAGCTGTTTTTT.

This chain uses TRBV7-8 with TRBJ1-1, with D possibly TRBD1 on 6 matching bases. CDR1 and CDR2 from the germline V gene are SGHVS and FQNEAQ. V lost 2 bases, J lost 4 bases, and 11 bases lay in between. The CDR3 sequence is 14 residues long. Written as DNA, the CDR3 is TGTGCCAGCAGCTTACTTAGAGGGGGCACTGAAGCTTTCTTT. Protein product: CASSLLRGGTEAFF.

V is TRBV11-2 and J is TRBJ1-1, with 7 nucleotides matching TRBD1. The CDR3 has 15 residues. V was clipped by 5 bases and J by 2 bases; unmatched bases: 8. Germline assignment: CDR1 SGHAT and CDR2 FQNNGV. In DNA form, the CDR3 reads TGTGCCAGCAGCCCTAGACAGGGATTAAACACTGAAGCTTTCTTT. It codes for CASSPRQGLNTEAFF. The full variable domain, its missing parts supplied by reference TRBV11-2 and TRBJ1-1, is EAGVAQSPRYKIIEKRQSVAFWCNPISGHATLYWYQQILGQGPKLLIQFQNNGVVDDSQLPKDRFSAERLKGVDSTLKIQPAKLEDSAVYLCASSPRQGLNTEAFFGQGTRLTVV.

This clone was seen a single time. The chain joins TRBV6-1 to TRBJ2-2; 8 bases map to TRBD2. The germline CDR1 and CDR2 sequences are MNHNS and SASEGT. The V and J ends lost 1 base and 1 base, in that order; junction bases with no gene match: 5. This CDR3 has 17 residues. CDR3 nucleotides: TGTGCCAGCAGTGAAGGAGTAGCGGGAAAGAACACCGGGGAGCTGTTTTTT. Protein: CASSEGVAGKNTGELFF.